This section outlines one TCR beta chain sequence together with its context. Germline V gene lookup returns CDR1 LGHDT and CDR2 YNNKEL (reference sequence). This CDR3 comprises 15 residues. Germline trimming cut 4 bases from V and 4 bases from J; bases unmatched to any gene: 4. The sample belongs to a study of T-cell reconstitution after alpha-beta-depleted transplantation in children. The library targeted TCRbeta and was prepared with unique molecular identifiers. TCRdb re-analysed the PCR reads in MiXCR, keeping a single row per CDR3 protein. The repertoire consists of approximately 420,000 distinct CDR3 sequences, with approximately 11% occurring once and the leading ten covering approximately 5%.

Sequencing was performed on PBMCs from the stem cell graft donor, taken from the stem cell graft. The chain joins TRBV3-1 to TRBJ2-5, with 12 bases fitting TRBD1. The TCR originated in a human donor who donated a stem cell graft to a child with acute myeloid leukemia. CDR3 residues: CASSRDRGRRETQYF. DNA for the CDR3: TGTGCCAGCAGCCGGGACAGGGGGCGAAGAGAGACCCAGTACTTC.